These 5 T cell receptor beta chains originate from one sample sequenced in a study of CD8+ T cells in alopecia areata. On the basis of CD4, CD8alpha, NKG2D, NKG2ACE and other markers, pooled cutaneous lymph node cells were sorted. Reverse transcribed after extraction, RNA yielded cDNA as the sequencing template. The data were produced by immunoSEQ multiplex PCR, yet TCRdb's version contains in-frame clones alone and is incomplete. The repertoire consists of under 4,500 clones, none detected only once. The sequenced sample was CD8+ T cells sorted from a lymph node. These receptors came from a C3H/HeJ mouse with alopecia areata. For the strain, the MHC haplotype given is H2-k.

The table lists this clone with many counts. Gene names and germline match the mouse. Sequencing ends 4 residues short of the CDR3 end; the germline J gene provides the rest. V is TRBV19 and J is TRBJ2-5; D may be TRBD2 (6 bases). The CDR3 is made up of 15 amino acids. V gave up 5 bases and J gave up 0 bases, with 13 bases separating them. Germline V CDR1 and CDR2: FNHDT, SITEND (reference sequence). CDR3 in amino acids: CASSLDWLNQDTQYF. The CDR3 bases that were read are TGTGCCAGCAGCCTCGACTGGCTTAACCAAGAC.

This clone was seen at least ten times. Gene labels here are mouse ones. The read terminates 4 residues ahead of where the CDR3 ends, so the germline J gene completes it. The chain combines TRBV29 with TRBJ2-7, with 9 bases identical to TRBD1. There are 13 residues in the CDR3. Germline V CDR1 and CDR2: MSHET, SYDVDS. The sequenced part of the CDR3 DNA is TGTGCTAGCAGCCTGGGACAGGGATAT. Translation: CASSLGQGY. The full CDR3 protein reads CASSLGQGYEQYF. The entire variable domain, with the rest obtained from reference TRBV29 and TRBJ2-7, is as follows: DMKVTQMPRYLIKRMGENVLLECGQDMSHETMYWYRQDPGLGLQLIYISYDVDSNSEGDIPKGYRVSRKKREHFSLILDSAKTNQTSVYFCASSLGQGYEQYFGPGTRLTVL.

By share, this clone counts as medium-sized. Mouse names are used for the genes. The read finishes 4 residues shy of the CDR3 end, and the germline J gene is used to complete it. The chain combines TRBV1 with TRBJ1-1; D is undetermined. V shed 0 bases and J shed 0 bases, with 5 bases lying between them. Per the germline V gene, CDR1 is NSQYPW and CDR2 is LRSPGD (reference sequence). The CDR3 length is 14 residues. This CDR3 is CTCSAEHTNTEVFF. The sequenced part of the CDR3 DNA is TGCACCTGCAGTGCAGAACACACAAACACA.

This clone was counted many times. Each gene name is a mouse one. The CDR3 goes on 4 residues after the read ends, and that part is filled in from the germline J gene. The J gene is TRBJ1-1, the V gene TRBV19, with D unclear. The CDR3 has 13 amino acids. CDR1 FNHDT and CDR2 SITEND come from the germline V gene (reference sequence). Trimming took 2 bases from V and 2 from J, leaving 7 bases between them. This CDR3 is CASSISSNTEVFF. The sequenced CDR3 bases are TGTGCCAGCAGTATCAGCAGCAACACA.

This clone is categorized as medium-sized. Gene and germline names: mouse. The CDR3 end lies 4 residues beyond the end of the read and is filled in from the germline J gene. The chain combines TRBV13-1 with TRBJ2-7, with 9 bases identical to TRBD2. CDR3 size: 16 residues. The ends lost 2 bases at V and 0 bases at J; junction bases unmatched: 6. CDR1 NSHNY and CDR2 SYGAGN come from the germline V gene. CDR3 loop: CASSETGGPSSYEQYF. CDR3 bases read: TGTGCCAGCAGTGAAACTGGGGGGCCGAGCTCCTAT.